This T cell receptor (beta chain) was sequenced for a study of sequential checkpoint blockade in melanoma. On the study more broadly: Arm A got nivolumab then ipilimumab; arm B the reverse, 1:1. DNA from about a hundred pretreatment tumor samples underwent TCRβ immunosequencing. General observations from the study: Pretreatment TIL clonality tracked with response in the nivolumab-first arm. Rising tumor T-cell fraction and clonality meant about 30 times likelier benefit.

Treatment indicated: randomized to nivolumab then ipilimumab (arm A) or the reverse (arm B). In its sample, this clone ranks as medium-sized (0.01 to 0.1%). Its antigen is undetermined. This CDR3 region has 12 residues. Germline CDR1 and CDR2: MNHGY and SAAAGT. V was pared by 4 bases and J by 2 bases, with 2 bases between. Clones were read by immunoSEQ multiplex PCR, and TCRdb kept only the in-frame ones, dropping some. This table has about 10,000 clones, under 30% appearing once. Here the sequenced sample was tumor tissue (inferred from file names), taken from a patient given nivolumab and ipilimumab in sequence. J is TRBJ2-2 and V is TRBV6-8; D is unclear. The TCR sequence derives from a human donor with melanoma. This chain's CDR3 is CASSLNTGELFF. The CDR3 nucleotides read TGTGCCAGCAGTTTAAACACCGGGGAGCTGTTTTTT.